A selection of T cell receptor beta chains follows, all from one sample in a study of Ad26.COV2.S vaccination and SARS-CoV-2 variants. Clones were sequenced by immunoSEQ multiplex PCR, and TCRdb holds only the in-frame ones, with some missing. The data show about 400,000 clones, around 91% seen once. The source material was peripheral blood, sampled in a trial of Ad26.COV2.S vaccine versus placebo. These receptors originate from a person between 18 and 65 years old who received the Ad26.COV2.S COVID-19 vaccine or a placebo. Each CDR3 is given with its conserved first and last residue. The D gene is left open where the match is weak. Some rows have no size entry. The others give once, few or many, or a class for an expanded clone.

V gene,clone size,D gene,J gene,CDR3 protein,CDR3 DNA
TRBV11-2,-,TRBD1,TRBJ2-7,CASSPTGTGYEQYF,TGTGCCAGCAGCCCCACCGGGACAGGGTACGAGCAGTACTTC
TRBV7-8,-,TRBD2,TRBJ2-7,CASSLETSGSYEQYF,TGTGCCAGCAGCTTAGAAACTAGCGGGAGTTACGAGCAGTACTTC
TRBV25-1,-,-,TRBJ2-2,CASAKQGTGGELFF,TGTGCCAGCGCCAAGCAAGGGACCGGGGGGGAGCTGTTTTTT
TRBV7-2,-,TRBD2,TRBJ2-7,CASSLRATPGLAASYEQYF,TGTGCCAGCAGCTTAAGGGCCACCCCGGGACTAGCGGCATCCTACGAGCAGTACTTC
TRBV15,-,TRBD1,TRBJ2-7,CATSRGWDSQGRYEQYF,TGTGCCACCAGCAGAGGGTGGGACAGTCAGGGGCGGTACGAGCAGTACTTC
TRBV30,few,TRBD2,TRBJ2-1,CAWSVLGTSGSNEQFF,TGTGCCTGGAGTGTACTTGGGACTAGCGGGAGTAATGAGCAGTTCTTC
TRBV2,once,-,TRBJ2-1,CASRVRQVSYNEQFF,TGTGCCAGCAGGGTTAGACAGGTATCCTACAATGAGCAGTTCTTC
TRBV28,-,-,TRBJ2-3,CASSQAGGTDTQYF,TGTGCCAGCAGTCAAGCCGGGGGCACAGATACGCAGTATTTT
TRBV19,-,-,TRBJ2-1,CASSIETFYEQFF,TGTGCCAGTAGTATAGAGACGTTTTATGAGCAGTTCTTC
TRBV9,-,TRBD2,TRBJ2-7,CASSVEAGVSDEQYF,TGTGCCAGCAGCGTAGAGGCGGGAGTTTCTGACGAGCAGTACTTC
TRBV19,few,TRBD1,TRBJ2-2,CASRGQGATGELFF,TGTGCCAGCCGGGGACAGGGGGCGACCGGGGAGCTGTTTTTT
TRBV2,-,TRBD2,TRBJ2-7,CASGGGQLSEQYF,TGTGCCAGCGGCGGGGGGCAACTTTCCGAGCAGTACTTC
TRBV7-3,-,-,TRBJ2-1,CASSLGPTGEQFF,TGTGCCAGCAGCTTAGGGCCCACGGGTGAGCAGTTCTTC
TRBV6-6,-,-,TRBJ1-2,CATSPVGNYGYTF,TGTGCCACTTCTCCTGTAGGGAACTATGGCTACACCTTC
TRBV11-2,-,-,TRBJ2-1,CASREASSYNEQFF,TGTGCCAGCAGAGAAGCGAGCTCCTACAATGAGCAGTTCTTC
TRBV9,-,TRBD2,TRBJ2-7,CASSGGPGGFDEQYF,TGTGCCAGCAGCGGAGGGCCGGGAGGGTTCGACGAGCAGTACTTC
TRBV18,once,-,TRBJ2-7,CASSPPRNHEQYF,TGTGCCAGCTCACCACCTAGGAACCACGAGCAGTACTTC
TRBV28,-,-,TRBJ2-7,CASGTFGEQYF,TGTGCCAGCGGCACCTTCGGGGAGCAGTACTTC
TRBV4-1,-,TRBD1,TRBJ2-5,CASSQQGARETQYF,TGCGCCAGCAGCCAACAGGGGGCTCGGGAGACCCAGTACTTC
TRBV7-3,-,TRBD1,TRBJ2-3,CASSTAAGGDTQYF,TGTGCCAGCAGCACGGCTGCAGGGGGAGATACGCAGTATTTT
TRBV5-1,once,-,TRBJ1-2,CASSPGWGNYGYTF,TGCGCCAGCAGCCCGGGGTGGGGGAACTATGGCTACACCTTC
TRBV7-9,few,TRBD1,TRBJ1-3,CASSQDRVPSAIYF,TGTGCCAGCAGCCAGGACAGGGTACCCAGCGCCATATATTTT
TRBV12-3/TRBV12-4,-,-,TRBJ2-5,CASSLLAQETQYF,TGTGCCAGCAGTTTACTAGCCCAAGAGACCCAGTACTTC
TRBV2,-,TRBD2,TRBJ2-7,CASTPTSRASYEQYF,TGTGCCAGCACTCCGACTAGCCGTGCCTCCTACGAGCAGTACTTC